The 29 T cell receptor beta chains below all came from one sample that was sequenced in a study of cytotoxic CD8 clonotypes in ibrutinib-treated CLL (dated by TCRdb to the early 2020s). Library creation used the immunoSEQ multiplex PCR assay. Imported from immuneACCESS, the table was reduced by TCRdb to in-frame sequences with V and J called. These copies leave out some clones; in studies compared against another copy, an unresolved V gene accounts for under half, and the cause of the remainder is not known. The sample table lists a few hundred thousand clones, just under 80% of them with a count of one. In total, the top ten clones hold roughly 6.3% of the sample. The starting material was PBMCs, obtained before ibrutinib treatment. Receptor source: a human donor with chronic lymphocytic leukemia.

The V and J genes are TRBV29-1 and TRBJ1-1; D perhaps matches TRBD1 (6 bases). Per germline, CDR1 SQVTM and CDR2 ANQGSEA. With 4 bases removed from V and 1 base from J, the gap between germline ends came to 7 bases. The CDR3 runs to 12 residues. This chain's CDR3 is CSVVGGNTEAFF. The CDR3 nucleotides are TGCAGCGTTGTAGGGGGGAACACTGAAGCTTTCTTT.

This chain links TRBV7-2 with TRBJ2-7; 10 bases fit TRBD2. The J segment lost 3 bases and the V segment lost 8 bases, leaving 16 bases of the junction unmatched. This CDR3 has 17 residues. The germline V gene encodes CDR1 SGHTA and CDR2 FQGNSA. The CDR3 loop is CASELFPLAGANYEQYF. The DNA of the CDR3 is TGTGCCAGCGAGCTGTTCCCGCTAGCGGGAGCCAACTACGAGCAGTACTTC.

This chain links TRBV4-1 with TRBJ2-7; TRBD2 aligns across 8 bases. V lost 3 bases to trimming and J lost 2 bases; unmatched junction nucleotides: 9. The CDR3 has 16 residues. CDR1 is MGHRA and CDR2 is YSYEKL in the germline V gene. The CDR3 region has the DNA TGCGCCAGCAGCCACGACTTGCTCGGGGGGGCCTACGAGCAGTACTTC. Translation: CASSHDLLGGAYEQYF.

The gene calls are TRBV10-1 and TRBJ1-1; no clear D gene. The CDR3 has 13 amino acids. Between the trimmed V and J ends, which lost 2 bases and 10 bases, there was a span of 14 bases. In germline, CDR1 is WNHNN, CDR2 SYGVQD (reference sequence). The CDR3 region is CASSEVLGWTAFF. CDR3 nucleotide sequence: TGCGCCAGCAGTGAGGTGTTAGGGTGGACAGCTTTCTTT.

As regards this clone: Other DNA sequences in the sample encode the same CDR3. The chain is built from TRBV9 and TRBJ2-1; TRBD2 aligns across 7 bases. The CDR3 extends over 16 amino acids. V lost 2 bases and J lost 0; bases outside the gene matches: 5. In germline, CDR1 is SGDLS, CDR2 YYNGEE. For the CDR3, the DNA is TGTGCCAGCAGCGTTTTGGGCGGGAGCTCCTACAATGAGCAGTTCTTC. Its translation is CASSVLGGSSYNEQFF. Full variable domain (rest looked up from reference TRBV9 and TRBJ2-1): DSGVTQTPKHLITATGQRVTLRCSPRSGDLSVYWYQQSLDQGLQFLIQYYNGEERAKGNILERFSAQQFPDLHSELNLSSLELGDSALYFCASSVLGGSSYNEQFFGPGTRLTVL.

The chain couples TRBV4-2 to TRBJ2-5; 7 bases match TRBD2. Germline CDR1 reads LGHNA; CDR2 reads YNFKEQ. Trimming took 4 bases from V and 5 from J; bases not matched to a gene: 19. The CDR3 runs 18 residues. This CDR3 reads CASSLRPPNAGAGETQYF. The DNA of the CDR3 is TGTGCCAGCAGCCTCCGACCTCCCAACGCGGGAGCGGGCGAGACCCAGTACTTC.

The J gene is TRBJ1-1, the V gene TRBV25-1; D unresolved. Germline V gene data show CDR1 as MGHDK and CDR2 as SYGVNS. The CDR3 is 12 residues long. The V end was cut by 4 bases, the J end by 0 bases, with 3 bases between. The DNA of the CDR3 is TGTGCCAGCAGTGTTATGAACACTGAAGCTTTCTTT. Translated, it gives CASSVMNTEAFF. The variable domain in full, completed from reference TRBV25-1 and TRBJ1-1, reads EADIYQTPRYLVIGTGKKITLECSQTMGHDKMYWYQQDPGMELHLIHYSYGVNSTEKGDLSSESTVSRIRTEHFPLTLESARPSHTSQYLCASSVMNTEAFFGQGTRLTVV.

This rearrangement joins TRBV27 to TRBJ1-1; D is possibly TRBD1 (5 bases). V was shortened by 5 bases and J by 0 bases, with 13 bases between the two germline ends. Germline values: CDR1 MNHEY, CDR2 SMNVEV (reference sequence). The CDR3 totals 15 residues. CDR3 DNA: TGTGCCAGCAGTGTCCCCGGGGCTTTGAACACTGAAGCTTTCTTT. This sequence encodes CASSVPGALNTEAFF.

This clone has only a few counts. The CDR3 DNA follows: TGTGCCAGCAGTGACGGTTTGTTTCAGCCCCAGCATTTT. Amino acid sequence: CASSDGLFQPQHF. This chain connects TRBV25-1 to TRBJ1-5; D not certain. V gave up 3 bases and J gave up 6 bases, with 9 bases separating them. The germline CDR1 and CDR2 sequences are MGHDK and SYGVNS. CDR3 length: 13 residues.

The CDR3 loop reads CASSPTGESTYEQYF. The DNA of the CDR3 is TGTGCCAGCAGCCCTACAGGGGAATCGACCTACGAGCAGTACTTC. The chain joins TRBV5-8 to TRBJ2-7; 7 bases align to TRBD1. The germline V gene encodes CDR1 SGHTS and CDR2 YDEGEE. The CDR3 consists of 15 residues. The junction had 9 bases not matched to a gene; V was cut back by 4 bases and J by 2 bases. The full variable domain, with the rest looked up from reference TRBV5-8 and TRBJ2-7, is EAGVTQSPTHLIKTRGQQATLRCSPISGHTSVYWYQQALGLGLQFLLWYDEGEERNRGNFPPRFSGRQFPNYSSELNVNALELEDSALYLCASSPTGESTYEQYFGPGTRLTVT.

This chain joins TRBV7-6 and TRBJ2-1; D might be TRBD1 (5 bases). The CDR3 runs 17 residues. V lost 3 bases to trimming and J lost 8 bases, with 23 bases between them. The germline V gene has CDR1 SGHVS and CDR2 FNYEAQ. The CDR3 nucleotides read TGTGCCAGCAGCTTCCGGGTTGGGGTAGGGGAAAATGATGAGCAGTTCTTC. It is translated as CASSFRVGVGENDEQFF.

For the CDR3, the DNA is TGCGCCAGCTGCCCGTTCGGGACTGAGGTTTCTGAAGCTTTCTTT. The encoded protein is CASCPFGTEVSEAFF. The chain links TRBV5-1 to TRBJ1-1, with D perhaps matching TRBD1 (5 bases). The germline gives CDR1 SGHRS, CDR2 YFSETQ. Trimming left V 7 bases short and J 6 bases short, with 22 bases between. The length of the CDR3 is 15 residues.

The chain joins TRBV14 to TRBJ2-7; D not resolved. CDR3 length: 14 residues. Germline V gene lookup returns CDR1 SGHDN and CDR2 FVKESK. V lost 1 base, J lost 5 bases, and 12 bases lay in between. The CDR3 sequence: CASSQVGYYHEQYF. CDR3 bases: TGTGCCAGCAGCCAAGTCGGATACTACCACGAGCAGTACTTC.

The chain joins TRBV5-5 to TRBJ2-7, with D possibly matching TRBD1 (6 bases). This CDR3 is built from 14 residues. Trimming cost V 1 base and J 5 bases, with 13 bases left between them. CDR1 SGHKS and CDR2 YYEKEE come from the germline V gene (reference sequence). Here the CDR3 reads CASSLLQGNHEQYF. The CDR3 nucleotides are TGTGCCAGCAGCTTGCTACAGGGCAACCACGAGCAGTACTTC.

CDR3 coding DNA: TGTGCCATCAGTGGGGTTAGCGGGAGTCCCTACAATGAGCAGTTCTTC. Amino acid sequence: CAISGVSGSPYNEQFF. This rearrangement joins TRBV10-3 to TRBJ2-1, with 9 bases aligning to TRBD2. Germline trimming cut 4 bases from V and 2 bases from J; bases unmatched to any gene: 6. CDR1 is ENHRY, CDR2 SYGVKD, per germline. The CDR3 extends over 16 amino acids.

The gene calls are TRBV4-3 and TRBJ1-2; D gene unclear. Between the trimmed V and J ends, which lost 2 bases and 7 bases, there was a span of 11 bases. CDR1 and CDR2 (germline): LGHNA, YSLEER. This CDR3 is 13 amino acids long. The CDR3: CASSQIERAGYTF. CDR3 DNA: TGCGCCAGCAGCCAAATAGAAAGGGCTGGCTACACCTTC.

This chain uses TRBV5-1 with TRBJ2-1; maybe TRBD2 (6 bases). The germline gives CDR1 SGHRS, CDR2 YFSETQ. The CDR3 has 16 residues. V shed 4 bases and J shed 0 bases, with 14 bases lying between them. The CDR3 DNA reads TGCGCCAGCAGCCATAGGGCGGGGAGCTCCTACAATGAGCAGTTCTTC. Residues: CASSHRAGSSYNEQFF.

This chain links TRBV4-1 with TRBJ2-2; no firm D call. V gave up 4 bases and J gave up 4 bases, with 7 bases separating them. The CDR3 extends over 13 amino acids. Germline assignment: CDR1 MGHRA and CDR2 YSYEKL. The CDR3 reads CASSPRSTGELFF. CDR3 sequence (DNA): TGCGCCAGCAGCCCCCGATCCACCGGGGAGCTGTTTTTT.

V and J are TRBV19 and TRBJ2-1; unclear D gene. The CDR3 spans 13 residues. The V gene's germline CDR1 is LNHDA and CDR2 SQIVND (reference sequence). V shed 4 bases and J shed 2 bases, with 6 bases lying between them. This CDR3 is CASSTQAYNEQFF. The DNA of the CDR3 is TGTGCCAGTAGTACCCAAGCCTACAATGAGCAGTTCTTC.

This clone was counted between two and nine times. The V call is TRBV5-4, the J call TRBJ2-3; weak D call: TRBD2 (5 bases). Germline-derived CDR1 and CDR2 are SGHNT and YYREEE (reference sequence). The CDR3 spans 15 residues. Trimming removed 2 bases from V and 0 bases from J, with 10 bases in between. CDR3 region: CASSFLQRSTDTQYF. CDR3 coding DNA: TGTGCCAGCAGCTTTCTTCAGCGGAGCACAGATACGCAGTATTTT.

This chain links TRBV25-1 with TRBJ2-2; D ambiguous. The germline V gene has CDR1 MGHDK and CDR2 SYGVNS. V lost 8 bases to trimming and J lost 3 bases, with 16 bases between them. The CDR3 runs 15 residues. CDR3 sequence (DNA): TGTGCCAGCTCTGTGGGCGGCGGTTACACCGGGGAGCTGTTTTTT. Protein: CASSVGGGYTGELFF.

In nucleotides, the CDR3 is TGTGCCAGCAGTCCGACAGGGGCACACTATGGCTACACCTTC. Translation: CASSPTGAHYGYTF. The rearrangement joins TRBV6-6 to TRBJ1-2; 8 nucleotides line up with TRBD1. The V and J ends lost 5 bases and 3 bases, in that order; junction bases with no gene match: 5. The CDR3 runs 14 residues. Germline V gives CDR1 MNHNY, CDR2 SVGAGI (reference sequence).

The rearrangement uses TRBV5-4 and TRBJ2-7; D not resolved. The CDR3 is 15 residues long. The V end lost 0 bases, the J end lost 0 bases, and 10 bases lay between the germline ends. Germline V gene sequence: CDR1 SGHNT, CDR2 YYREEE (reference sequence). In DNA form, the CDR3 reads TGTGCCAGCAGCTTGGATGCGGCAAGCTCCTACGAGCAGTACTTC. The encoded protein is CASSLDAASSYEQYF.

The genes are TRBV4-3 and TRBJ2-2; D uncertain. Germline-derived CDR1 and CDR2 are LGHNA and YSLEER. The CDR3 spans 14 residues. Trimming cost V 1 base and J 4 bases, with 7 bases left between them. As DNA, the CDR3 is TGCGCCAGCAGCCAAGGCCCAGCCACCGGGGAGCTGTTTTTT. Its translation is CASSQGPATGELFF.

This sequence joins TRBV11-2 and TRBJ2-7; a weak D match, TRBD2 (5 bases). V dropped 3 bases and J dropped 4 bases, with 10 bases sitting between them. CDR1 and CDR2 (germline): SGHAT, FQNNGV. The CDR3 consists of 13 residues. CDR3 residues: CASSFPDSYEQYF. In DNA form, the CDR3 reads TGTGCCAGCAGCTTCCCGGACTCTTACGAGCAGTACTTC. The whole variable domain, remainder taken from reference TRBV11-2 and TRBJ2-7, is EAGVAQSPRYKIIEKRQSVAFWCNPISGHATLYWYQQILGQGPKLLIQFQNNGVVDDSQLPKDRFSAERLKGVDSTLKIQPAKLEDSAVYLCASSFPDSYEQYFGPGTRLTVT.

The CDR3 sequence: CASSLGVAGTPYNEQFF. Written as DNA, the CDR3 is TGTGCCAGCAGCTTAGGTGTAGCGGGAACCCCCTACAATGAGCAGTTCTTC. This chain joins TRBV7-2 and TRBJ2-1; 8 bases are shared with TRBD2. The CDR3 spans 17 residues. V lost 1 base and J lost 2; bases outside the gene matches: 7. Germline V gives CDR1 SGHTA, CDR2 FQGNSA.

The chain employs TRBV10-3 and TRBJ1-4, with unresolved D. The CDR3 contains 14 residues. Germline CDR1 ENHRY, CDR2 SYGVKD. Trimming shortened V by 5 bases and J by 0 bases, and 7 bases separated the two germline ends. In nucleotides, the CDR3 is TGTGCCATCAGTCAGCAAGCAACTAATGAAAAACTGTTTTTT. This encodes CAISQQATNEKLFF.

There are a few counts of this clone. The V gene is TRBV19, the J gene TRBJ2-7, with 10 bases lining up with TRBD2. In germline, CDR1 is LNHDA, CDR2 SQIVND (reference sequence). The length of the CDR3 is 15 residues. With V trimmed by 7 bases and J by 5 bases, 11 bases remained unmatched. The CDR3 DNA follows: TGTGCCAGTATCTTCCAACTAGCGGGACTGGACGAGCAGTACTTC. Amino acid sequence: CASIFQLAGLDEQYF. The whole variable domain, filled in from reference TRBV19 and TRBJ2-7, reads DGGITQSPKYLFRKEGQNVTLSCEQNLNHDAMYWYRQDPGQGLRLIYYSQIVNDFQKGDIAEGYSVSREKKESFPLTVTSAQKNPTAFYLCASIFQLAGLDEQYFGPGTRLTVT.

This chain connects TRBV6-5 to TRBJ2-7, with D maybe TRBD1 (6 bases). Trimming removed 1 base at V and 3 bases at J, with 16 bases between. This CDR3 contains 16 residues. Germline V lookup: CDR1 MNHEY, CDR2 SVGAGI. The CDR3 region is CASSYFREQGNYEQYF. In DNA form, the CDR3 reads TGTGCCAGCAGTTACTTCAGAGAGCAGGGGAACTACGAGCAGTACTTC.